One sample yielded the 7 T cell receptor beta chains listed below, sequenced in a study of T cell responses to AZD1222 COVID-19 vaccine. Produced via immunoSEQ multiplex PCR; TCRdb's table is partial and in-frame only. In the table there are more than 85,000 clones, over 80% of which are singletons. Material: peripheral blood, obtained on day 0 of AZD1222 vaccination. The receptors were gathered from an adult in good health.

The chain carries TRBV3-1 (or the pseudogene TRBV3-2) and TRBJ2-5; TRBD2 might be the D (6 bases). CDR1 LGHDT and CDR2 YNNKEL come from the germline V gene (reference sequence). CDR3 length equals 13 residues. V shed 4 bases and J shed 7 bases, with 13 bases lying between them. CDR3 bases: TGTGCCAGCAGCCCTCAGGGCGGGGCGACCCAGTACTTC. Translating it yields CASSPQGGATQYF.

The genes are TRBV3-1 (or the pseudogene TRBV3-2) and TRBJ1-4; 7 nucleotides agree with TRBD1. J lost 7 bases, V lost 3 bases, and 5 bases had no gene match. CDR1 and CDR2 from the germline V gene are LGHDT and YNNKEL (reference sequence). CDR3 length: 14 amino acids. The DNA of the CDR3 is TGTGCCAGCAGCCATGCCAGGGGGGTTGAAAAACTGTTTTTT. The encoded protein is CASSHARGVEKLFF.

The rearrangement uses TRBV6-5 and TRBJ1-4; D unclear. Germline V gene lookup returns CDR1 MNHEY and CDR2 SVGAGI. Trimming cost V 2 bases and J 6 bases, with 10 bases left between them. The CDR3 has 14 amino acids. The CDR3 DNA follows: TGTGCCAGCAGTTACACCCCTACGCATGAAAAACTGTTTTTT. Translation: CASSYTPTHEKLFF.

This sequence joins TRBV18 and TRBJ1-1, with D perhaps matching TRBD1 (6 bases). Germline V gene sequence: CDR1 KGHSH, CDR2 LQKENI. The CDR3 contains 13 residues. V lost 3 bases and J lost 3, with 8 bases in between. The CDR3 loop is CASSPSGDTEAFF. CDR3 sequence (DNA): TGTGCCAGCTCACCGTCAGGGGACACTGAAGCTTTCTTT.

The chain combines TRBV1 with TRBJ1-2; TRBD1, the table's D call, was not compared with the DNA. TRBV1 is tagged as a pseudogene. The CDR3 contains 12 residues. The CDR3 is CTSSQEEQGYTF. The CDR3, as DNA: TGCACCAGCAGCCAAGAGGAACAGGGCTACACCTTC.

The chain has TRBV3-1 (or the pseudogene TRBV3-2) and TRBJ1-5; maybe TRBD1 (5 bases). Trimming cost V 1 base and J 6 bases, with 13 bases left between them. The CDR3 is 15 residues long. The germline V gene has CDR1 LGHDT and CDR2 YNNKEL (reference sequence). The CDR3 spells CASSQGVGRGQPQHF. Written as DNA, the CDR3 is TGTGCCAGCAGCCAAGGAGTTGGAAGGGGTCAGCCCCAGCATTTT.

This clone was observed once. The CDR3: CASRDHVPGKNQPQHF. The CDR3 bases are TGTGCCAGCCGAGACCACGTCCCGGGGAAAAATCAGCCCCAGCATTTT. The chain employs TRBV6-6 and TRBJ1-5, with D hard to call. The CDR3 loop spans 16 amino acids. Germline assignment: CDR1 MNHNY and CDR2 SVGAGI (reference sequence). V dropped 8 bases and J dropped 4 bases, with 21 bases sitting between them.